The next 7 T cell receptor beta chains were all read from a single sample in a study of shared clonotypes between healthy human individuals. Assay used: immunoSEQ multiplex PCR; TCRdb lists only in-frame clones, some missing. This table holds more than 1.2 million clones, about 98.5% found once. Source material: naive CD4+ T cells sorted from blood. Regarding subset: CD45RA+ positively selected. Receptors originate from a man under 40 in good health.

This chain connects TRBV30 to TRBJ2-1; no firm D call. Trimming cost V 0 bases and J 4 bases, with 7 bases left between them. Germline assignment: CDR1 GTSNPN and CDR2 SVGIG (reference sequence). CDR3 length equals 13 residues. Written as DNA, the CDR3 is TGTGCCTGGAGTGTACAATCGTACAATGAGCAGTTCTTC. This sequence encodes CAWSVQSYNEQFF.

J is TRBJ2-7 and V is TRBV5-1, with TRBD2 matching over 13 bases. This CDR3 contains 14 residues. Per germline, CDR1 SGHRS and CDR2 YFSETQ. The ends lost 4 bases at V and 7 bases at J; junction bases unmatched: 5. As DNA, the CDR3 is TGCGCCAGCAGCGGACTAGCGGGAGATGGGGAGCAGTACTTC. Encoded protein: CASSGLAGDGEQYF.

This clone came up once. This chain uses TRBV14 with TRBJ2-6, with 13 bases lining up with TRBD2. Trimming removed 3 bases from V and 4 bases from J; junction bases left unmatched: 9. CDR3 length: 19 amino acids. The germline V gene encodes CDR1 SGHDN and CDR2 FVKESK. This chain's CDR3 is CASSHVLAGGPYGANVLTF. The DNA of the CDR3 is TGTGCCAGCAGCCACGTACTAGCGGGAGGGCCTTACGGGGCCAACGTCCTGACTTTC. The whole variable domain, remainder taken from reference TRBV14 and TRBJ2-6, is EAGVTQFPSHSVIEKGQTVTLRCDPISGHDNLYWYRRVMGKEIKFLLHFVKESKQDESGMPNNRFLAERTGGTYSTLKVQPAELEDSGVYFCASSHVLAGGPYGANVLTFGAGSRLTVL.

Remarks on this clone: Other DNA sequences within the sample encode an identical CDR3. The CDR3: CASRAGTYEQYF. DNA for the CDR3: TGTGCCAGCAGGGCGGGAACCTACGAGCAGTACTTC. J is TRBJ2-7 and V is TRBV2; a possible D gene is TRBD2 (6 bases). Germline CDR1 and CDR2: SNHLY and FYNNEI. Trimming cost V 6 bases and J 2 bases, with 8 bases left between them. This CDR3 has 12 residues.

On this clone itself: The sample contains more than one DNA sequence encoding this CDR3. The rearrangement uses TRBV2 and TRBJ2-5; D remains ambiguous. CDR1 and CDR2 from the germline V gene are SNHLY and FYNNEI. The CDR3 has 14 amino acids. V lost 4 bases and J lost 4, with 13 bases in between. This chain's CDR3 is CASSGLGYGETQYF. DNA of the CDR3: TGTGCCAGCAGTGGTCTAGGGTACGGAGAGACCCAGTACTTC.

V and J are TRBV7-3 and TRBJ2-3; possible D gene TRBD2, 5 bases. V shed 2 bases and J shed 0 bases, with 12 bases lying between them. From germline, CDR1 is SGHTA and CDR2 FQGTGA. The CDR3 is made up of 16 amino acids. The CDR3 loop is CASSLGASTSTDTQYF. The CDR3 region has the DNA TGTGCCAGCAGCTTAGGAGCTAGCACAAGCACAGATACGCAGTATTTT.

This clone occurred once. J is TRBJ1-2 and V is TRBV18, with a tentative D call TRBD1 (6 bases). The CDR3 contains 13 residues. Germline V lookup: CDR1 KGHSH, CDR2 LQKENI. The V end was cut by 0 bases, the J end by 7 bases, with 9 bases between. The CDR3 reads CASSPPGQFGYTF. CDR3 nucleotide sequence: TGTGCCAGCTCACCACCGGGACAATTTGGCTACACCTTC.